This T cell receptor beta chain was obtained from a study of blood T cell dynamics during melanoma immunotherapy. Across the study: Standard first-line treatment here was pembrolizumab or nivolumab plus ipilimumab in metastatic melanoma.

Sample time point: pre-treatment baseline. Prior systemic cancer therapy, immunosuppressant use and other active malignancies excluded patients. The table came from immunoSEQ multiplex PCR; TCRdb's copy has only in-frame clones and leaves some out. The sample shows several thousand clones, 81% of them seen only once. Germline V gene data show CDR1 as SGHRS and CDR2 as YFSETQ. J gave up 7 bases and V 1 base, and 5 bases lay outside the gene matches. CDR3 length equals 14 residues. The starting material was blood, obtained from a patient treated with checkpoint blockade. The clonotype was recovered from a human donor with melanoma. V and J are TRBV5-1 and TRBJ2-1, with 7 bases identical to TRBD1. The CDR3 spells CASSLRGPPNEQFF. In DNA, the CDR3 is TGCGCCAGCAGCTTGAGGGGGCCGCCGAATGAGCAGTTCTTC. The entire variable domain, with the rest obtained from reference TRBV5-1 and TRBJ2-1, is as follows: KAGVTQTPRYLIKTRGQQVTLSCSPISGHRSVSWYQQTPGQGLQFLFEYFSETQRNKGNFPGRFSGRQFSNSRSEMNVSTLELGDSALYLCASSLRGPPNEQFFGPGTRLTVL.